Listed below are T cell receptor beta chains from one sample, sequenced in a study of blood T cell repertoires in COVID-19. Libraries were prepared by immunoSEQ multiplex PCR; TCRdb keeps only in-frame clonotypes and omits some of them. The top ten hold nearly 6.5% of the sample, which has about 340,000 clones, around 86% seen once. The sample was peripheral blood. These receptors came from a woman aged 50 to 65 with COVID-19, enrolled during active disease. Each CDR3 is given with its conserved first and last residue. The D gene is left open where the match is weak. Size tells how often a clone was seen (once, few, many) or the class of an expanded clone, and some rows leave it out.

NA	TRBV7-2	NA	TRBJ1-2	TGTGCCAGCAGCTTAGGCGGGTGGAAGGAAGGCTACACCTTC	CASSLGGWKEGYTF
NA	TRBV7-2	NA	TRBJ1-2	TGTGCCAGCAGCTCCCCGCGGGGGAGCGGCTATGGCTACACCTTC	CASSSPRGSGYGYTF
NA	TRBV19	few	TRBJ1-1	TGTGCCAGTAGTGGGTGGGAGACCGGCTTAGAAGCTTTCTTT	CASSGWETGLEAFF
NA	TRBV12-3/TRBV12-4	NA	TRBJ2-1	TGTGCCAGCAGCCCCCCAAACTACAATGAGCAGTTCTTC	CASSPPNYNEQFF
TRBD2	TRBV18	NA	TRBJ2-7	TGTGCCAGCTCACTCGGGACTAGCGGGAAGACCTACGAGCAGTACTTC	CASSLGTSGKTYEQYF
TRBD2	TRBV4-2	NA	TRBJ2-1	TGTGCCAGCAGCCAAGGGACTAGTCTCTATGAGCAGTTCTTC	CASSQGTSLYEQFF
NA	TRBV11-2	NA	TRBJ2-3	TGTGCCAGCAGCTTACGGGGTCGGAGAGATACGCAGTATTTT	CASSLRGRRDTQYF
TRBD1	TRBV27	few	TRBJ1-1	TGTGCCGCGGGAGGGGGCGCCGGGGCTTTCTTT	CAAGGGAGAFF
TRBD2	TRBV14	NA	TRBJ2-1	TGTGCCAGCAGCCAAGGGACTAGCGGGAGGGTTGAGCAGTTCTTC	CASSQGTSGRVEQFF
NA	TRBV3-1/TRBV3-2	NA	TRBJ1-2	TGTGCCAGCAGCCACGGGGTCTGGGGCTACACCTTC	CASSHGVWGYTF
NA	TRBV4-1	NA	TRBJ1-3	TGCGCCAGCAGCCAAGACTGGGCTAGGAGAGGGAACACCATATATTTT	CASSQDWARRGNTIYF
TRBD2	TRBV5-4	NA	TRBJ2-1	TGTGCCAGCTCCGCTCGGTCTAGCGGGAGCCGAGAGAGGCAGTTCTTC	CASSARSSGSRERQFF
NA	TRBV6-6	NA	TRBJ1-1	TGTGCCAGCAGTTATGGAGCGGGGGGAACGAACACTGAAGCTTTCTTT	CASSYGAGGTNTEAFF
NA	TRBV12-3/TRBV12-4	NA	TRBJ1-1	TGTGCCAGCAGTTTGCGAAGCACTGAAGCTTTCTTT	CASSLRSTEAFF
NA	TRBV3-1/TRBV3-2	NA	TRBJ1-2	TGTGCCAGCAGCCAAGATTTTTCCAGGGGCCACTATGGCTACACCTTC	CASSQDFSRGHYGYTF
NA	TRBV6-5	NA	TRBJ1-2	TGTGCCAGCAGTTACTCGGGGGGGAGGATGAACTATGGCTACACCTTC	CASSYSGGRMNYGYTF
NA	TRBV27	NA	TRBJ2-7	TGTGCCAGCAGTACGGAGCGGAAAATTTACTACGAGCAGTACTTC	CASSTERKIYYEQYF
NA	TRBV19	NA	TRBJ1-3	TGTGCCAGTAGTATGGCGGGGGTTGGAAACACCATATATTTT	CASSMAGVGNTIYF
TRBD2	TRBV7-9	NA	TRBJ2-1	TGTGCCAGCAGCCTTTGGGCGGGAGGGCGAGAGAAGCAGTTCTTC	CASSLWAGGREKQFF
NA	TRBV5-5	NA	TRBJ2-5	TGTGCCAGCAGCTTTCAGGGAGGGACAGGCTTAGGAGAGACCCAGTACTTC	CASSFQGGTGLGETQYF
TRBD1	TRBV3-1/TRBV3-2	NA	TRBJ2-2	TGTGCCAGCAGCCAAGAGGCGGGACAGGGTAAAACCGGGGAGCTGTTTTTT	CASSQEAGQGKTGELFF
TRBD2	TRBV4-3	once	TRBJ2-3	TGCGCCAGCAGCCAAAGGACTAGCGGGGCGGTGAGCACAGATACGCAGTATTTT	CASSQRTSGAVSTDTQYF
TRBD1	TRBV10-3	NA	TRBJ1-1	TGTGCCATCAGTGAGTTTCAGACAGGGAGAAAAACTGAAGCTTTCTTT	CAISEFQTGRKTEAFF
TRBD1	TRBV27	NA	TRBJ2-6	TGTGCCAGCAGTTTATCGAGGACAGGGTACCTCTCTGGGGCCAACGTCCTGACTTTC	CASSLSRTGYLSGANVLTF
NA	TRBV11-2	NA	TRBJ2-7	TGTGCCAGCAGCTATACGAGACAGATATCCTACGAGCAGTACTTC	CASSYTRQISYEQYF
NA	TRBV7-9	NA	TRBJ2-3	TGTGCCAGCAGCTCACCAAGCGGGAGCACAGATACGCAGTATTTT	CASSSPSGSTDTQYF
NA	TRBV15	NA	TRBJ1-3	TGTGCCACCAGCAGAGAAAATACGTGGAGAACTGGAAACACCATATATTTT	CATSRENTWRTGNTIYF
TRBD1	TRBV11-3	NA	TRBJ1-5	TGTGCCAGCAGCCTCGGGACAGGCAATCAGCCCCAGCATTTT	CASSLGTGNQPQHF
TRBD2	TRBV7-2	NA	TRBJ2-1	TGTGCCAGCAGCCTTTCATCAAGCGGGAGCTCCTACAATGAGCAGTTCTTC	CASSLSSSGSSYNEQFF
TRBD1	TRBV11-1	NA	TRBJ2-5	TGTGCCAGCAGCTTCGGGACAGCTCAAGAGACCCAGTACTTC	CASSFGTAQETQYF
NA	TRBV13	NA	TRBJ2-7	TGTGCCAGCAGCTTTAGCGAGAGGGCCTACGAGCAGTACTTC	CASSFSERAYEQYF
NA	TRBV27	NA	TRBJ1-6	TGTGCCAGCAGTTATGATCTGAGCTCCTATAATTCACCCCTCCACTTT	CASSYDLSSYNSPLHF
NA	TRBV6-5	NA	TRBJ2-3	TGTGCCAGCAGCCAAGGGGGAAGAGAAACAGATACGCAGTATTTT	CASSQGGRETDTQYF
NA	TRBV27	NA	TRBJ1-1	TGTGCCAGCAGTTTAAGTCGGGGGAGGACTGAAGCTTTCTTT	CASSLSRGRTEAFF
TRBD1	TRBV6-5	NA	TRBJ1-2	TGTGCCAGCAGGCTAACCGGGACAGGGAGGTATGGCTACACCTTC	CASRLTGTGRYGYTF
NA	TRBV20-1	NA	TRBJ1-5	TGCAGTGCTAGTGTCAGTATCAATCAGCCCCAGCATTTT	CSASVSINQPQHF
NA	TRBV14	NA	TRBJ2-1	TGTGCCAGCAGCCGACAGGGACTAGCCTACAATGAGCAGTTCTTC	CASSRQGLAYNEQFF
NA	TRBV2	NA	TRBJ1-2	TGTGCCAGCAGCGGTAGGGGGTTACGAACTAACTATGGCTACACCTTC	CASSGRGLRTNYGYTF
NA	TRBV11-3	NA	TRBJ2-2	TGTGCCAGCAGCATACAGGGCACCGGGGAGCTGTTTTTT	CASSIQGTGELFF
TRBD2	TRBV2	NA	TRBJ2-5	TGTGCCAGCAGTGGCCGGGGAGCGGGAGGGACGGAGACCCAGTACTTC	CASSGRGAGGTETQYF
NA	TRBV15	NA	TRBJ2-2	TGTGCCACCAGCAGAGCTTCCGGGTACACCGGGGAGCTGTTTTTT	CATSRASGYTGELFF
TRBD1	TRBV6-5	once	TRBJ1-2	TGTGCCAGCACCCCGACAGGGGATAACTATGGCTACACCTTC	CASTPTGDNYGYTF
TRBD1	TRBV29-1	NA	TRBJ2-7	TGCAGCGTTGAAGGACAGGGGGACGAGCAGTACTTC	CSVEGQGDEQYF
NA	TRBV6-2/TRBV6-3	NA	TRBJ1-2	TGTGCCAGCAGTTACGCCGGGGGCTACACCTTC	CASSYAGGYTF
TRBD2	TRBV2	NA	TRBJ2-3	TGTGCCAGCACGAGGACTAGCGGGAGGGCAAATACGCAGTATTTT	CASTRTSGRANTQYF
NA	TRBV27	NA	TRBJ2-3	TGTGCCAGCAACCCGGGGGACACAGATACGCAGTATTTT	CASNPGDTDTQYF